The rows below give T cell receptor beta chains drawn from one sample of a study of blood T cell repertoires in COVID-19. The table came from immunoSEQ multiplex PCR; TCRdb's copy has only in-frame clones and leaves some out. The profile shows about 36,000 clones, approximately 75% of them singletons. Sequencing was done on a sample of peripheral blood. Receptors originate from a human donor in a cohort sampled during active or convalescent COVID-19. The donor label of this sample is uncertain. Each CDR3 is given with its conserved first and last residue. The order of the fields is clone size, V gene, D gene, J gene, CDR3 protein, CDR3 DNA. A D gene is named only where the DNA matches it firmly. Clone size appears in some rows only: once, few, many, or a class for an expanded clone.

size: -; V: TRBV21-1; D: -; J: TRBJ2-1; CDR3: CASSKEASGKYNEQFF; DNA: TGTGCCAGCAGCAAGGAGGCTAGCGGGAAATACAATGAGCAGTTCTTC
size: few; V: TRBV4-3; D: TRBD1; J: TRBJ2-3; CDR3: CASSQERGLADTQYF; DNA: TGCGCCAGCAGCCAAGAAAGGGGGCTCGCAGATACGCAGTATTTT
size: -; V: TRBV18; D: -; J: TRBJ2-7; CDR3: CASSPLAEGHEQYF; DNA: TGTGCCAGCTCACCCCTGGCCGAGGGCCACGAGCAGTACTTC
size: -; V: TRBV6-2/TRBV6-3; D: -; J: TRBJ2-7; CDR3: CASSYGREWGALEQYF; DNA: TGTGCCAGCAGTTATGGGCGGGAGTGGGGGGCTCTCGAGCAGTACTTC
size: many; V: TRBV4-1; D: -; J: TRBJ2-2; CDR3: CASSPSQAGRELFF; DNA: TGCGCCAGCAGCCCCAGTCAGGCGGGGAGGGAGCTGTTTTTT
size: -; V: TRBV9; D: -; J: TRBJ2-6; CDR3: CASSDRPGANVLTF; DNA: TGTGCCAGCAGCGACAGACCTGGGGCCAACGTCCTGACTTTC
size: many; V: TRBV27; D: -; J: TRBJ2-7; CDR3: CASSVQTGRTYEQYF; DNA: TGTGCCAGCAGTGTCCAGACAGGGAGGACCTACGAGCAGTACTTC
size: -; V: TRBV30; D: -; J: TRBJ2-7; CDR3: CAWSAGRGYEQYF; DNA: TGTGCCTGGAGTGCGGGCAGGGGATACGAGCAGTACTTC
size: -; V: TRBV28; D: TRBD1; J: TRBJ1-1; CDR3: CASKQDRGVTEAFF; DNA: TGTGCCAGCAAACAGGACAGGGGGGTCACTGAAGCTTTCTTT
size: once; V: TRBV29-1; D: -; J: TRBJ2-1; CDR3: CSVFRGRTEQFF; DNA: TGCAGCGTTTTTCGCGGGCGTACCGAGCAGTTCTTC
size: -; V: TRBV9; D: TRBD1; J: TRBJ1-5; CDR3: CASSQTGGQPQHF; DNA: TGTGCCAGCAGCCAGACAGGGGGCCAGCCCCAGCATTTT
size: -; V: TRBV7-2; D: -; J: TRBJ2-3; CDR3: CASSFWSVLDTQYF; DNA: TGTGCCAGCAGCTTTTGGTCGGTCTTGGATACGCAGTATTTT
size: -; V: TRBV6-1; D: -; J: TRBJ2-7; CDR3: CASSEASVGASYEQYF; DNA: TGTGCCAGCAGTGAAGCGAGTGTTGGGGCTTCCTACGAGCAGTACTTC
size: -; V: TRBV4-2; D: TRBD1; J: TRBJ1-2; CDR3: CASSQDVTGDYGYTF; DNA: TGTGCCAGCAGCCAAGACGTGACAGGGGACTATGGCTACACCTTC
size: -; V: TRBV7-3; D: TRBD1; J: TRBJ2-1; CDR3: CASSTNRGGEQFF; DNA: TGTGCCAGCAGCACGAACAGGGGCGGTGAGCAGTTCTTC
size: -; V: TRBV5-8; D: -; J: TRBJ2-7; CDR3: CASWNLGTPSYEQYF; DNA: TGTGCCAGCTGGAACCTCGGGACACCGTCCTACGAGCAGTACTTC
size: -; V: TRBV6-6; D: -; J: TRBJ1-1; CDR3: CASSRRILNTEAFF; DNA: TGTGCCAGCAGTCGGAGGATCCTCAACACTGAAGCTTTCTTT
size: few; V: TRBV30; D: -; J: TRBJ2-7; CDR3: CAWSSLSVEQYF; DNA: TGTGCCTGGAGTTCCCTTTCGGTGGAGCAGTACTTC
size: -; V: TRBV7-9; D: TRBD2; J: TRBJ2-5; CDR3: CASSTSGTRYRETQYF; DNA: TGTGCCAGCAGCACATCCGGGACTAGATACCGAGAGACCCAGTACTTC
size: -; V: TRBV21-1; D: -; J: TRBJ2-1; CDR3: CASSNGDRTYSYNEQFF; DNA: TGTGCCAGCAGCAATGGGGACAGGACTTACTCCTACAATGAGCAGTTCTTC